This TCR beta chain was sequenced in a study of response to subunit inactivated influenza vaccine. This clonotype was counted only a few times. The antigen is undetermined. The CDR3 is made up of 17 amino acids. Looked up from germline, CDR1 is LGHNA and CDR2 is YSLEER. The ends lost 2 bases at V and 2 bases at J; junction bases unmatched: 8. Whole-study findings and limits: The authors proposed limited new T cell recruitment per seasonal influenza vaccination.

Via MiXCR, TCRdb re-called the RT-PCR reads, giving one row per CDR3 protein. The sample includes 650,000 to 700,000 distinct CDR3 sequences, about a sixth of them seen just once. Here the sequenced sample was PBMCs from blood, taken roughly 13 days after vaccination. This TCR was recovered from a man aged 50 to 59 who received an inactivated influenza vaccine. This chain joins TRBV4-3 and TRBJ2-1, with TRBD1 identical over 8 bases. The CDR3 DNA reads as TGCGCCAGCAGCCAAACTACAGGGGGAATTACCTACAATGAGCAGTTCTTC. The encoded protein is CASSQTTGGITYNEQFF.